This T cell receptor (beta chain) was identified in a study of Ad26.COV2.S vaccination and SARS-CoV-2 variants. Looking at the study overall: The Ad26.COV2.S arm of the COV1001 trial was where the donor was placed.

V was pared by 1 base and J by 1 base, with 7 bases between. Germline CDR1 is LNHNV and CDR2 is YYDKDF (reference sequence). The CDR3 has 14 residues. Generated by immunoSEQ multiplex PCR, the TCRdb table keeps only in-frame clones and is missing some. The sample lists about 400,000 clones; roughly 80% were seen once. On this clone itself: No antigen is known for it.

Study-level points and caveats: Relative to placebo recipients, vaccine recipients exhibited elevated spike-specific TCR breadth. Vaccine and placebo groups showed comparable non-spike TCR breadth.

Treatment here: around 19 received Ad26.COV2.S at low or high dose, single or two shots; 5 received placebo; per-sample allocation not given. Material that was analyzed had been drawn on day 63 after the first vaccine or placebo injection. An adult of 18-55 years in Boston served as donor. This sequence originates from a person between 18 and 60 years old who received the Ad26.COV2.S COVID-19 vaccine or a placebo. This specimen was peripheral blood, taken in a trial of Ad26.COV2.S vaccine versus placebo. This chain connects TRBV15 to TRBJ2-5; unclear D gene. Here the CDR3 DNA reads TGTGCCACCAGCAGAGGGGCAGCCCAAGAGACCCAGTACTTC. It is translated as CATSRGAAQETQYF.